The rows below give T cell receptor beta chains drawn from one sample of a study of human T cells and chemical hapten exposure. Each CDR3 protein gets one entry after TCRdb re-called the RACE reads with MiXCR. Found here are about 300,000 distinct CDR3 sequences, about 5.4% of them singletons; the top ten hold around 8.8%. The sequencing used whole blood, collected in connection with sensitization to the hapten diphenylcyclopropenone (DPC). The receptors come from a young woman with alopecia areata. Some clones in this sample may be carry-over from other donors' samples. CDR3s include the opening cysteine and the closing phenylalanine or tryptophan. D genes are given only for firm matches. Rows give clone size only sometimes, using once, few, many, or a class for an expanded clone.

d_gene: TRBD2; v_gene: TRBV7-2; abundance: many; j_gene: TRBJ2-3; CDR3nt: TGTGCCAGCAGCCTACTAGCGGGGGGATCCACAGATACGCAGTATTTT; CDR3aa: CASSLLAGGSTDTQYF
d_gene: TRBD1; v_gene: TRBV6-1; abundance: many; j_gene: TRBJ1-5; CDR3nt: TGTGCCAGCAGGGCGGGACAGCAAAGCAATCAGCCCCAGCATTTT; CDR3aa: CASRAGQQSNQPQHF
d_gene: .; v_gene: TRBV6-5; abundance: .; j_gene: TRBJ2-3; CDR3nt: TGTGCCAGCAGTTACTCGTCGGGCCACGGGATAGATACGCAGTATTTT; CDR3aa: CASSYSSGHGIDTQYF
d_gene: .; v_gene: TRBV4-3; abundance: many; j_gene: TRBJ2-7; CDR3nt: TGCGCCAGCAGCCAAGATTTTCGGAAGGATTACCCCTACGAGCAGTACTTC; CDR3aa: CASSQDFRKDYPYEQYF
d_gene: TRBD2; v_gene: TRBV10-3; abundance: many; j_gene: TRBJ2-3; CDR3nt: TGTGCCATCACCGGACTAGCGGGGGATACGCAGTATTTT; CDR3aa: CAITGLAGDTQYF
d_gene: .; v_gene: TRBV14; abundance: few; j_gene: TRBJ2-4; CDR3nt: TGTGCCAGCAGCCAAGATCAAGTGGGGAGAGCCAAAAACATTCAGTACTTC; CDR3aa: CASSQDQVGRAKNIQYF
d_gene: .; v_gene: TRBV27; abundance: .; j_gene: TRBJ1-1; CDR3nt: TGTGCCAGCAGTTTATATGGCTCAATCATGAACACTGAAGCTTTCTTT; CDR3aa: CASSLYGSIMNTEAFF
d_gene: .; v_gene: TRBV7-9; abundance: many; j_gene: TRBJ2-2; CDR3nt: TGTGCCAGCAGCTTAGTACAGGCATCCACCGGGGAGCTGTTTTTT; CDR3aa: CASSLVQASTGELFF
d_gene: .; v_gene: TRBV12-3/TRBV12-4; abundance: .; j_gene: TRBJ1-1; CDR3nt: TGTGCCAGCAGTGAACACCGTCCCTCTTCTGAAGCTTTCTTT; CDR3aa: CASSEHRPSSEAFF
d_gene: .; v_gene: TRBV5-5; abundance: few; j_gene: TRBJ2-1; CDR3nt: TGTGCCAGCAGCTCCTTTGTCGGAGACAATGAGCAGTTCTTC; CDR3aa: CASSSFVGDNEQFF
d_gene: TRBD1; v_gene: TRBV12-3/TRBV12-4; abundance: many; j_gene: TRBJ1-1; CDR3nt: TGTGCCAGCAGATCGGGACAGGGCGCTGAAGCTTTCTTT; CDR3aa: CASRSGQGAEAFF
d_gene: .; v_gene: TRBV10-3; abundance: many; j_gene: TRBJ2-5; CDR3nt: TGTGCCATCAGTGGAGTGTACCAAGAGACCCAGTACTTC; CDR3aa: CAISGVYQETQYF
d_gene: .; v_gene: TRBV21-1; abundance: few; j_gene: TRBJ1-2; CDR3nt: TGTGCCCCTGAGACAGATAACTATGGCTACACCTTC; CDR3aa: CAPETDNYGYTF
d_gene: .; v_gene: TRBV3-1; abundance: .; j_gene: TRBJ2-2; CDR3nt: TGTGCCAGCAGCCAGGCCTCCGCTGACACCGGGGAGCTGTTTTTT; CDR3aa: CASSQASADTGELFF
d_gene: TRBD2; v_gene: TRBV25-1; abundance: many; j_gene: TRBJ2-3; CDR3nt: TGTGCCAGCAGCGGGGGGGCAGATACGCAGTATTTT; CDR3aa: CASSGGADTQYF
d_gene: .; v_gene: TRBV20-1; abundance: .; j_gene: TRBJ1-2; CDR3nt: TGCAGTGCTAGAGACCTGGGGGGCTGGAGAAACTATGGCTACACCTTC; CDR3aa: CSARDLGGWRNYGYTF
d_gene: TRBD1; v_gene: TRBV5-1; abundance: many; j_gene: TRBJ2-5; CDR3nt: TGCGCCAGCAGCTTGGTCGCAGGGGGCGGCCAAGAGACCCAGTACTTC; CDR3aa: CASSLVAGGGQETQYF
d_gene: .; v_gene: TRBV5-6; abundance: many; j_gene: TRBJ2-2; CDR3nt: TGTGCCAGCAGCTTGCCGTCCCCACTGAACACCGGGGAGCTGTTTTTT; CDR3aa: CASSLPSPLNTGELFF
d_gene: .; v_gene: TRBV29-1; abundance: many; j_gene: TRBJ1-3; CDR3nt: TGCAGCGTTGAGATCTGGGGTTCGAAAAACACCATATATTTT; CDR3aa: CSVEIWGSKNTIYF
d_gene: .; v_gene: TRBV6-4; abundance: many; j_gene: TRBJ1-6; CDR3nt: TGTGCCAGCAGTGACTCCGCCAATTCACCCCTCCACTTT; CDR3aa: CASSDSANSPLHF
d_gene: .; v_gene: TRBV4-2; abundance: .; j_gene: TRBJ2-7; CDR3nt: TGTGCCTCATCGCAGGGGGGGGTCTACGAGCAGTACTTC; CDR3aa: CASSQGGVYEQYF
d_gene: .; v_gene: TRBV3-1; abundance: few; j_gene: TRBJ2-6; CDR3nt: TGTGCCAGCAGCCAAGTTACAGGGACTGGGGCCAACGTCCTGACTTTC; CDR3aa: CASSQVTGTGANVLTF
d_gene: TRBD1; v_gene: TRBV6-1; abundance: .; j_gene: TRBJ2-7; CDR3nt: TGTGCCAGCACCCGGGACAGGGGTTACGAGCAGTACTTC; CDR3aa: CASTRDRGYEQYF
d_gene: .; v_gene: TRBV4-3; abundance: .; j_gene: TRBJ2-3; CDR3nt: TGCGCCAGCAGCCAAGATGGAGGCGATGGCACAGATACGCAGTATTTT; CDR3aa: CASSQDGGDGTDTQYF
d_gene: .; v_gene: TRBV7-2; abundance: few; j_gene: TRBJ2-1; CDR3nt: TGTGCCAGCAACCCAACGGGCCCGTACAATGAGCAGTTCTTC; CDR3aa: CASNPTGPYNEQFF
d_gene: .; v_gene: TRBV7-2; abundance: many; j_gene: TRBJ2-7; CDR3nt: TGTGCCAGCAGCCAATTCGCGGGAATCGTATACGAGCAGTACTTC; CDR3aa: CASSQFAGIVYEQYF
d_gene: .; v_gene: TRBV12-2; abundance: .; j_gene: TRBJ1-1; CDR3nt: TGTGCAAGTCGCTTCAAGTTGGAGGAGACAGGGCGCAAGGAAGCTTTCTTT; CDR3aa: CASRFKLEETGRKEAFF
d_gene: .; v_gene: TRBV12-3/TRBV12-4; abundance: .; j_gene: TRBJ1-1; CDR3nt: TGTGCCAGCCGTAGGTCCACAGAGTACACTGAAGCTTTCTTT; CDR3aa: CASRRSTEYTEAFF
d_gene: TRBD2; v_gene: TRBV9; abundance: few; j_gene: TRBJ2-1; CDR3nt: TGTGCCAGCAGCTCTCGACTAGCGGGGAGCTCCTACAATGAGCAGTTCTTC; CDR3aa: CASSSRLAGSSYNEQFF
d_gene: .; v_gene: TRBV27; abundance: few; j_gene: TRBJ1-2; CDR3nt: TGTGCCAGCAGTCCCCAGAACCGAATCTATGGCTACACCTTC; CDR3aa: CASSPQNRIYGYTF
d_gene: TRBD1; v_gene: TRBV7-8; abundance: many; j_gene: TRBJ1-5; CDR3nt: TGTGCCAGCAGCTTAGTCGGACAGGCGAATCAGCCCCAGCATTTT; CDR3aa: CASSLVGQANQPQHF
d_gene: .; v_gene: TRBV25-1; abundance: .; j_gene: TRBJ2-3; CDR3nt: TGTGCCAGTAATGGGGGCAGGTGGGTTACAGATACGCAGTATTTT; CDR3aa: CASNGGRWVTDTQYF
d_gene: TRBD1; v_gene: TRBV28; abundance: many; j_gene: TRBJ1-6; CDR3nt: TGTGCCAGCAGCCGGACAGGGGGTAATTCACCCCTCCACTTT; CDR3aa: CASSRTGGNSPLHF
d_gene: .; v_gene: TRBV2; abundance: many; j_gene: TRBJ2-1; CDR3nt: TGTGCCAGCAGCGTCGTTTCCTCCTTCAATGAGCAGTTCTTC; CDR3aa: CASSVVSSFNEQFF
d_gene: TRBD1; v_gene: TRBV20-1; abundance: few; j_gene: TRBJ1-5; CDR3nt: TGCAGTGCCCCGGACAGGGGAGATCAGCCCCAGCATTTT; CDR3aa: CSAPDRGDQPQHF
d_gene: .; v_gene: TRBV20-1; abundance: .; j_gene: TRBJ2-2; CDR3nt: TGCAGTGCGGTGGACACCGGGGAGCTGTTTTTT; CDR3aa: CSAVDTGELFF
d_gene: .; v_gene: TRBV21-1; abundance: many; j_gene: TRBJ2-5; CDR3nt: TGTGCCAGCAGCATTGACAGGGCCCCAGAGACCCAGTACTTC; CDR3aa: CASSIDRAPETQYF
d_gene: .; v_gene: TRBV12-3/TRBV12-4; abundance: .; j_gene: TRBJ1-5; CDR3nt: TGTGCCAGCAGTCCCCAGTCCAATCAGCCCCAGCATTTT; CDR3aa: CASSPQSNQPQHF
d_gene: .; v_gene: TRBV7-2; abundance: few; j_gene: TRBJ1-2; CDR3nt: TGTGCCAGCAGCTTAGAAAGCCAAAACTATGGCTACACCTTC; CDR3aa: CASSLESQNYGYTF
d_gene: .; v_gene: TRBV6-5; abundance: few; j_gene: TRBJ1-2; CDR3nt: TGTGCCAGCAGGAATAGGGGAGATGGCTACACCTTC; CDR3aa: CASRNRGDGYTF
d_gene: .; v_gene: TRBV29-1; abundance: .; j_gene: TRBJ2-3; CDR3nt: TGCAGCGTTGAAGGGCAGGGGGGAGATACGCAGTATTTT; CDR3aa: CSVEGQGGDTQYF
d_gene: TRBD2; v_gene: TRBV12-3/TRBV12-4; abundance: .; j_gene: TRBJ2-1; CDR3nt: TGTGCCAGCAGCCCTCTCCGGGGGGGCTCCTACAATGAGCAGTTCTTC; CDR3aa: CASSPLRGGSYNEQFF
d_gene: TRBD2; v_gene: TRBV4-3; abundance: many; j_gene: TRBJ2-7; CDR3nt: TGCGCCAGCAGCCAGCCCCGTGGCGGGGGGGGTTCCTACGAGCAGTACTTC; CDR3aa: CASSQPRGGGGSYEQYF
d_gene: TRBD2; v_gene: TRBV5-4; abundance: .; j_gene: TRBJ2-1; CDR3nt: TGTGCCAGCAGCTTGAGAATGGGACTAGCGTACAATGAGCAGTTCTTC; CDR3aa: CASSLRMGLAYNEQFF
d_gene: TRBD1; v_gene: TRBV7-9; abundance: many; j_gene: TRBJ2-7; CDR3nt: TGTGCCAGCAGCTCGGGACAGGAGTACGAGCAGTACTTC; CDR3aa: CASSSGQEYEQYF
d_gene: .; v_gene: TRBV12-3/TRBV12-4; abundance: few; j_gene: TRBJ2-7; CDR3nt: TGTGCCAGCAGTACCGGGCCAAGGACCTACGAGCAGTACTTC; CDR3aa: CASSTGPRTYEQYF
d_gene: .; v_gene: TRBV7-9; abundance: few; j_gene: TRBJ1-3; CDR3nt: TGTGCCAGCAGCCGGGACAACTCTGGAAACACCATATATTTT; CDR3aa: CASSRDNSGNTIYF
d_gene: .; v_gene: TRBV7-8; abundance: few; j_gene: TRBJ1-1; CDR3nt: TGTGCCAGCAGCCCACGGGAGGGGAGCACTGAAGCTTTCTTT; CDR3aa: CASSPREGSTEAFF
d_gene: TRBD1; v_gene: TRBV7-2; abundance: few; j_gene: TRBJ2-3; CDR3nt: TGTGCCAGCAGCTTTCGATTCACAGGGGGCCGGACAGATACGCAGTATTTT; CDR3aa: CASSFRFTGGRTDTQYF
d_gene: .; v_gene: TRBV4-3; abundance: few; j_gene: TRBJ2-2; CDR3nt: TGCGCCAGCAGCCAGGCTAGCGACTCGAACACCGGGGAGCTGTTTTTT; CDR3aa: CASSQASDSNTGELFF
d_gene: TRBD1; v_gene: TRBV7-6; abundance: many; j_gene: TRBJ1-6; CDR3nt: TGTGCCAGCAGCTCCGGACAGGTTTTTTCACCCCTCCACTTT; CDR3aa: CASSSGQVFSPLHF
d_gene: TRBD1; v_gene: TRBV6-5; abundance: many; j_gene: TRBJ2-1; CDR3nt: TGTGCCAGCAGGAAACAGGGGCTGAATGAGCAGTTCTTC; CDR3aa: CASRKQGLNEQFF
d_gene: .; v_gene: TRBV7-8; abundance: many; j_gene: TRBJ2-7; CDR3nt: TGTGCCAGCAGCCCCGTAGCCACCTACGAGCAGTACTTC; CDR3aa: CASSPVATYEQYF
d_gene: .; v_gene: TRBV9; abundance: many; j_gene: TRBJ1-5; CDR3nt: TGTGCCAGCAGCGTTCAGGGTGAACTTCAGCCCCAGCATTTT; CDR3aa: CASSVQGELQPQHF